This TCR beta chain was captured by sequencing in a study of blood T cell repertoires in COVID-19. Original data processing: Reference gene primer amplification gave nucleated cell count estimates. Only in-frame clones appear in the TCRdb table, and some are missing; sequencing was by immunoSEQ multiplex PCR. The V and J calls and the clone size are those of that table, but D and trimming were determined from the DNA. The sample yields tens of thousands of clones, over 75% seen once. In germline, CDR1 is SGHAT, CDR2 FQNNGV. The CDR3 is made up of 17 amino acids. The trim removed 1 base at V and 0 bases at J, leaving 8 bases unmatched.

The chain links TRBV11-2 to TRBJ2-7; 8 bases line up with TRBD2. The sequence derives from a human donor in a cohort sampled during active COVID-19. The sequenced sample consisted of peripheral blood. Here the CDR3 DNA reads TGTGCCAGCAGCTTAGGCACCGGGGGGGCTAGCTCCTACGAGCAGTACTTC. It encodes CASSLGTGGASSYEQYF.